The rows below give T cell receptor beta chains drawn from one sample of a study of T cell changes during pregnancy in multiple sclerosis. Only in-frame clones appear in the TCRdb table, and some are missing; sequencing was by immunoSEQ multiplex PCR. The table lists tens of thousands of clones, 85% to 90% of them singletons, with more than 9% in the top ten. This specimen consisted of peripheral blood, obtained after pregnancy. These receptor sequences come from a female donor in good health, enrolled as a control in a pregnancy study. Both conserved end residues are part of each CDR3. A D gene is named only where the DNA matches it firmly. Rows may omit the clone size; those that give it use once, few, many or a size class.

clone size	V gene	D gene	J gene	CDR3 protein	CDR3 DNA
NA	TRBV9	TRBD2	TRBJ2-5	CASSTRTSGGETQYF	TGTGCCAGCAGCACAAGGACTAGCGGGGGAGAGACCCAGTACTTC
NA	TRBV19	TRBD1	TRBJ1-5	CASSTRDRGQPQHF	TGTGCCAGTAGTACCAGGGACAGGGGACAGCCCCAGCATTTT
NA	TRBV25-1	NA	TRBJ2-7	CASRQVHEQYF	TGTGCCAGCAGACAGGTCCACGAGCAGTACTTC
once	TRBV18	NA	TRBJ2-2	CASSPRSTGELFF	TGTGCCAGCTCACCACGCAGTACCGGGGAGCTGTTTTTT
NA	TRBV4-1	NA	TRBJ1-1	CASKEADTEAFF	TGCGCCAGCAAAGAGGCTGACACTGAAGCTTTCTTT
NA	TRBV18	TRBD1	TRBJ1-5	CASSRDRVSNQPQHF	TGTGCCAGCTCCCGGGACAGGGTTAGCAATCAGCCCCAGCATTTT
NA	TRBV18	TRBD1	TRBJ1-5	CASSPGRQGIKDQPQHF	TGTGCCAGCTCACCCGGCAGACAGGGGATTAAGGATCAGCCCCAGCATTTT
NA	TRBV7-8	TRBD1	TRBJ1-1	CASSLLQGANTEAFF	TGTGCCAGCAGCTTACTTCAGGGGGCAAACACTGAAGCTTTCTTT
NA	TRBV6-5	NA	TRBJ2-3	CASSYSSGDTQYF	TGTGCCAGCAGTTACTCTAGCGGAGATACGCAGTATTTT
once	TRBV19	NA	TRBJ1-6	CASTIKILDSALKRYNSPLHF	TGTGCCAGTACCATAAAGATATTGGACAGCGCCCTGAAGAGGTATAATTCACCCCTCCACTTT
NA	TRBV7-2	NA	TRBJ1-1	CASSLRSSLNTEAFF	TGTGCCAGCAGCTTACGGAGCTCCCTGAACACTGAAGCTTTCTTT
NA	TRBV7-2	TRBD2	TRBJ2-1	CASSSSGGAYNEQFF	TGTGCCAGCAGCTCGAGCGGGGGGGCCTACAATGAGCAGTTCTTC
once	TRBV19	TRBD1	TRBJ1-2	CASTHRTGGGGYTF	TGTGCCAGTACCCACCGGACAGGGGGCGGCGGCTACACCTTC
NA	TRBV2	TRBD1	TRBJ1-4	CASRGTGVLGEKLFF	TGTGCCAGCAGAGGGACAGGGGTCCTTGGAGAAAAACTGTTTTTT
NA	TRBV2	NA	TRBJ2-7	CASNPGEDYEQYF	TGTGCCAGCAATCCCGGGGAGGACTACGAGCAGTACTTC
NA	TRBV27	NA	TRBJ1-5	CASRALNQPQHF	TGTGCCAGCAGGGCTCTCAATCAGCCCCAGCATTTT
NA	TRBV7-2	TRBD1	TRBJ1-2	CASSMRQGPQYGYTF	TGTGCCAGCAGCATGCGACAGGGTCCCCAATATGGCTACACCTTC
NA	TRBV6-4	TRBD2	TRBJ2-3	CASSELAGGSDTQYF	TGTGCCAGCAGTGAACTAGCGGGAGGATCAGATACGCAGTATTTT
NA	TRBV15	NA	TRBJ1-5	CATSWRMGNQPQHF	TGTGCCACCAGCTGGCGGATGGGCAATCAGCCCCAGCATTTT
NA	TRBV7-2	TRBD2	TRBJ2-1	CASSPVLAGANEQFF	TGTGCCAGCAGCCCAGTCCTAGCGGGGGCCAATGAGCAGTTCTTC
NA	TRBV5-1	NA	TRBJ2-6	CASSLTVSGANVLTF	TGCGCCAGCAGCTTAACAGTCTCTGGGGCCAACGTCCTGACTTTC
NA	TRBV30	TRBD1	TRBJ1-4	CAWSVRGRGEKLFF	TGTGCCTGGAGTGTCAGGGGGCGAGGAGAAAAACTGTTTTTT
once	TRBV5-1	TRBD1	TRBJ1-4	CASSLPGTGGEKLFF	TGCGCCAGCAGCTTGCCCGGGACAGGGGGAGAAAAACTGTTTTTT
NA	TRBV6-1	TRBD1	TRBJ1-2	CASSETGATNYGYTF	TGTGCCAGCAGTGAAACAGGGGCCACTAACTATGGCTACACCTTC
NA	TRBV19	TRBD1	TRBJ1-1	CATHGTARFEAFF	TGTGCCACCCACGGGACAGCCCGTTTTGAAGCTTTCTTT
NA	TRBV30	TRBD1	TRBJ1-4	CAWSVLQGKKLFF	TGTGCCTGGAGTGTCCTACAGGGGAAAAAACTGTTTTTT
NA	TRBV11-2	NA	TRBJ2-7	CASSLDGGQGGYEQYF	TGTGCCAGCAGCTTAGATGGGGGGCAGGGGGGCTACGAGCAGTACTTC
NA	TRBV12-5	TRBD2	TRBJ2-3	CASGRTSGVPADTQYF	TGTGCTAGTGGACGGACTAGCGGGGTCCCGGCAGATACGCAGTATTTT
NA	TRBV30	TRBD2	TRBJ2-5	CAWSRSGRIGPQETQYF	TGTGCCTGGAGTCGGAGCGGGAGAATCGGCCCACAAGAGACCCAGTACTTC
NA	TRBV5-6	NA	TRBJ1-2	CASSLLWGDYGYTF	TGTGCCAGCAGCTTGTTATGGGGGGACTATGGCTACACCTTC
NA	TRBV15	TRBD1	TRBJ1-5	CATSRVWAGGGFDQPQHF	TGTGCCACCAGCAGAGTATGGGCAGGGGGCGGGTTTGATCAGCCCCAGCATTTT
few	TRBV7-9	TRBD1	TRBJ1-1	CASSLGTGQTEAFF	TGTGCCAGCAGCTTAGGGACAGGGCAAACTGAAGCTTTCTTT
NA	TRBV27	TRBD1	TRBJ1-4	CASSKQGEREKLFF	TGTGCCAGCAGCAAACAGGGGGAGAGAGAAAAACTGTTTTTT
NA	TRBV29-1	TRBD1	TRBJ2-5	CSVGFGQVWETQYF	TGCAGCGTTGGTTTTGGACAGGTGTGGGAGACCCAGTACTTC
NA	TRBV5-1	NA	TRBJ2-7	CASSFGGFYEQYF	TGCGCCAGCAGCTTCGGGGGATTCTACGAGCAGTACTTC
NA	TRBV5-1	NA	TRBJ1-5	CASSTGDNQPQHF	TGCGCCAGCAGCACGGGGGACAATCAGCCCCAGCATTTT
NA	TRBV6-4	TRBD1	TRBJ2-6	CASSASGQGAGANVLTF	TGTGCCAGCAGTGCCTCGGGACAGGGTGCTGGGGCCAACGTCCTGACTTTC
NA	TRBV11-2	TRBD2	TRBJ2-1	CASSSGLAGVIGEQFF	TGTGCCAGCAGCTCGGGACTAGCGGGAGTTATAGGTGAGCAGTTCTTC
NA	TRBV10-1	NA	TRBJ1-1	CASSDRAGTEAFF	TGCGCCAGCAGTGACAGGGCTGGGACTGAAGCTTTCTTT
NA	TRBV19	NA	TRBJ1-5	CASSMPTGINQPQHF	TGTGCCAGTAGTATGCCGACGGGAATAAATCAGCCCCAGCATTTT
NA	TRBV4-2	TRBD2	TRBJ2-1	CASSQVGSGASYNEQFF	TGTGCCAGCAGCCAAGTTGGAAGCGGGGCCTCCTACAATGAGCAGTTCTTC
once	TRBV6-5	NA	TRBJ1-1	CASSYSLVEKVTFF	TGTGCCAGCAGTTACTCCCTAGTTGAAAAAGTGACTTTCTTT
NA	TRBV11-1	NA	TRBJ1-2	CASSLGLYGYTF	TGTGCCAGCAGCTTAGGTCTCTATGGCTACACCTTC
once	TRBV7-8	TRBD2	TRBJ2-3	CASSLRTSGALSSTDTQYF	TGTGCCAGCAGCTTAAGGACTAGCGGGGCCCTGAGTAGCACAGATACGCAGTATTTT
NA	TRBV7-6	NA	TRBJ2-7	CASSLTHSGPYEQYF	TGTGCCAGCAGCTTAACACACTCAGGTCCCTACGAGCAGTACTTC